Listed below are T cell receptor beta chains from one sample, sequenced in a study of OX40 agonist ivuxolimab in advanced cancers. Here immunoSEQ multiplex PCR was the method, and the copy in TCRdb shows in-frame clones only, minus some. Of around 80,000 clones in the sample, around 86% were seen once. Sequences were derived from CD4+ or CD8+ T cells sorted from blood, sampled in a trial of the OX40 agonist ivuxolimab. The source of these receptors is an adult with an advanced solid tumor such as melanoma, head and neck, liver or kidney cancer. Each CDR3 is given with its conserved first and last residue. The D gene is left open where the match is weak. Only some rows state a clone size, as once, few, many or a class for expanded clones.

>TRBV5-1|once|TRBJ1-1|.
CASSLVGVMGAFF
TGCGCCAGCAGCTTGGTCGGGGTCATGGGAGCTTTCTTT
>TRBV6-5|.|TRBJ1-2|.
CASSPQGRHGYTF
TGTGCCAGCAGCCCACAGGGACGTCATGGCTACACCTTC
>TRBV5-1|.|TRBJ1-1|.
CASSPGGGLTEAFF
TGCGCCAGCAGCCCTGGGGGGGGGCTCACTGAAGCTTTCTTT
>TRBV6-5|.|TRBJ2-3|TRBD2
CASSSLAGTDTQYF
TGTGCCAGCAGCTCTTTAGCGGGGACAGATACGCAGTATTTT
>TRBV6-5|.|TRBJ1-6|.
CASSYRGFGSPLHF
TGTGCCAGCAGTTACCGGGGTTTCGGTTCACCCCTCCACTTT
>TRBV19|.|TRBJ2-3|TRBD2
CASSKSGTSGGRSTDTQYF
TGTGCCAGTAGCAAAAGTGGGACTAGCGGGGGCCGGAGCACAGATACGCAGTATTTT
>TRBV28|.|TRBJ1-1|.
CASSLSRLRLGLSRDMNTEAFF
TGTGCCAGCAGTTTATCCCGACTAAGGTTAGGACTCTCTAGGGACATGAACACTGAAGCTTTCTTT
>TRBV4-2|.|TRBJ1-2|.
CASSHRDTFLYGYTF
TGTGCCAGCAGCCATCGTGACACCTTCCTATATGGCTACACCTTC
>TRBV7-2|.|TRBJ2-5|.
CASRTGIQETQYF
TGTGCCAGCAGGACCGGGATCCAAGAGACCCAGTACTTC
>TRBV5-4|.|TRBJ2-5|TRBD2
CASSLPPGLAGGETQYF
TGTGCCAGCAGCTTGCCCCCAGGACTAGCGGGAGGAGAGACCCAGTACTTC
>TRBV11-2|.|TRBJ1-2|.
CASSLGVSGEESYTF
TGTGCCAGCAGCTTAGGTGTTTCAGGGGAGGAGAGCTACACCTTC
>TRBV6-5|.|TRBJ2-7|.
CASSSPQGWSYEQYF
TGTGCCAGCAGTTCTCCCCAGGGATGGTCCTACGAGCAGTACTTC
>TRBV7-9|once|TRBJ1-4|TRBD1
CASSSQGLLTNEKLFF
TGTGCCAGCAGCTCACAGGGGCTATTAACTAATGAAAAACTGTTTTTT
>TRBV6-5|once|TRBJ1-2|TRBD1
CASSPTGDGYTF
TGTGCCAGCAGCCCTACAGGGGATGGCTACACCTTC
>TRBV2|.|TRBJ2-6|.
CASSEGAGANVLTF
TGTGCCAGCAGTGAGGGGGCTGGGGCCAACGTCCTGACTTTC
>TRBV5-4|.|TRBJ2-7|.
CASSPSGHSYEQYF
TGTGCCAGCAGCCCCTCAGGGCACTCCTACGAGCAGTACTTC
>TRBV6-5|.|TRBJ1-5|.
CASSYGSPGLQPQHF
TGTGCCAGCAGTTACGGCTCCCCAGGGCTTCAGCCCCAGCATTTT
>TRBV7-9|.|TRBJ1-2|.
CASSLASAYLYGYTF
TGTGCCAGCAGCTTAGCCAGTGCTTACCTCTATGGCTACACCTTC
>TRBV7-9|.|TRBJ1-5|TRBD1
CASSRGQGPWGQPQHF
TGTGCCAGCAGCAGGGGACAGGGCCCCTGGGGACAGCCCCAGCATTTT
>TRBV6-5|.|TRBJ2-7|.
CASSPDLGLTYEQYF
TGTGCCAGCAGCCCCGATTTGGGTCTGACCTACGAGCAGTACTTC
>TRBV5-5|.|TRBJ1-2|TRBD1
CASSFSSGQGVGYTF
TGTGCCAGCAGCTTCAGCTCGGGACAGGGGGTTGGCTACACCTTC
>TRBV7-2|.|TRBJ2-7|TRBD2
CASSSAGGREQYF
TGTGCCAGCAGCTCAGCGGGGGGGCGCGAGCAGTACTTC
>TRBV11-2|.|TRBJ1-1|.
CASSLTRDTEAFF
TGTGCCAGCAGCTTGACCAGAGACACTGAAGCTTTCTTT
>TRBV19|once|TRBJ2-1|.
CASKYQDEQFF
TGTGCCAGTAAGTATCAAGATGAGCAGTTCTTC
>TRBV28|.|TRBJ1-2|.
CASSLGGFGGGYTF
TGTGCCAGCAGTTTAGGAGGATTTGGGGGTGGCTACACCTTC
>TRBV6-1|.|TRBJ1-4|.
CASSEVIAKLFF
TGTGCCAGCAGTGAAGTGATAGCAAAACTGTTTTTT
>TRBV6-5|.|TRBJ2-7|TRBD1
CASSYRTGPPYEQYF
TGTGCCAGCAGTTACCGGACAGGTCCCCCCTACGAGCAGTACTTC
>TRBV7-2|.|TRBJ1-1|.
CASSLVGEAFF
TGTGCCAGCAGCTTAGTGGGGGAAGCTTTCTTT
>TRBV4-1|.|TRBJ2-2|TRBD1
CASSPGQGFTGELFF
TGCGCCAGCAGCCCGGGACAGGGCTTCACCGGGGAGCTGTTTTTT
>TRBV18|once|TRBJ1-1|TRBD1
CASSPGGTSRGLTEAFF
TGTGCCAGCTCACCGGGCGGTACAAGCAGGGGGCTCACTGAAGCTTTCTTT
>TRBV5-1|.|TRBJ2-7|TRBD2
CASSFREGGEQYF
TGCGCCAGCAGCTTCCGGGAGGGGGGGGAGCAGTACTTC
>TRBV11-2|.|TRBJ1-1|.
CASSFRRGDTEAFF
TGTGCCAGCAGCTTTCGGAGGGGAGACACTGAAGCTTTCTTT
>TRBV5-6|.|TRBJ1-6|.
CASSPDRNSPLHF
TGTGCCAGCAGCCCGGACCGAAATTCACCCCTCCACTTT
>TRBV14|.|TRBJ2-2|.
CASSQVEFSGELFF
TGTGCCAGCAGCCAAGTTGAGTTTTCCGGGGAGCTGTTTTTT
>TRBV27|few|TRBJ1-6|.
CASSLGQTNSPLHF
TGTGCCAGCAGTTTAGGCCAGACTAATTCACCCCTCCACTTT
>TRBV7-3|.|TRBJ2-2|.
CASSLGLINTGELFF
TGTGCCAGCAGCTTAGGGCTCATCAACACCGGGGAGCTGTTTTTT
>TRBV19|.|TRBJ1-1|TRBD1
CASSISDRDTEAFF
TGTGCCAGTAGTATATCCGACAGGGACACTGAAGCTTTCTTT
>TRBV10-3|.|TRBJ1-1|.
CAISEGTEAFF
TGTGCCATCAGTGAAGGGACAGAAGCTTTCTTT
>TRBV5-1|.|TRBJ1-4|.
CASSLGRFNEKLFF
TGCGCCAGCAGCTTGGGACGGTTTAATGAAAAACTGTTTTTT
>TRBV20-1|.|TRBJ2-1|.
CSATNNEQFF
TGCAGTGCAACTAACAATGAGCAGTTCTTC
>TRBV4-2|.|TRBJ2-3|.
CASSQAGISTDTQYF
TGTGCCAGCAGCCAAGCCGGGATTAGCACAGATACGCAGTATTTT